This TCR beta chain was retrieved from a study of cytomegalovirus exposure and HLA in healthy donors (dated by TCRdb to the late 2010s). The study in broad terms: According to an earlier analysis of a few hundred of the donors, about 179 million T cells yielded 117 million unique TCR beta sequences and 276 Gb of sequence data. Typing coverage differed by locus: A, B, C, DRB1 and DQB1 were typed in roughly 620-630 donors, DQA1 in 500 to 550, DPA1 in around 600, and DPB1 in just under 490. About 300 gigabases of sequencing data and tens of millions of unique TCR sequences were included in an early release covering around 650 HLA-typed donors. Across around 400 genotyped donors of the cohort, an average of 235,054 unique TCR beta nucleotide sequences per donor were sequenced, and 15% to 20% of those sequences were non-productive. To predict cytomegalovirus infection status, the study brought together high-throughput TCR immunosequencing, statistical association of individual TCRs with disease status, and machine learning. Among the 398 genotyped donors, about 85% belonged to the genetic ancestry cluster associated with self-reported Caucasian donors. A separate validation cohort of 100 to 150 different subjects was used in addition to the 666-subject first cohort. The study aimed to test whether cataloging public T cell receptors could reveal signatures of past pathogen exposure. A later analysis re-analyzed previously published TCR beta repertoires from roughly 600 donors and added high-resolution HLA genotyping to study TCR occurrence patterns. Rather than drawing on any new phenotypic data, the later analysis identified candidate immune exposures from TCR beta sequences and the way those sequences occurred across donors. An earlier analysis of 587 of the donors applied high-throughput TCR beta sequencing to assess whether each TCR beta V gene segment acted as functional or pseudogenic. The study used immunosequencing to profile the T cell repertoires of 600 to 850 subjects and linked those repertoires to cytomegalovirus serostatus. HLA typing covered class I and class II loci at four-digit resolution. Every discovery cohort repertoire had been produced on one sequencing platform. Because of strong linkage in the cohort, roughly five DR-DQ haplotypes were treated as single units for association and clustering. Donor age, sex, ethnicity and CMV serostatus were collected together with the repertoire data. A later genetic analysis used genome-wide SNP genotypes for about 55% of the 666 donors, treating that subset as a discovery cohort. What the work shows at the level of the full study, not this receptor alone: Correlated functional status among segregating V segments might reflect linkage disequilibrium, but an unknown experimental factor could not be ruled out. Most TCR sequences were seen in very few donors, while some public TCRs were found in many individuals. An association between a missense DCLRE1C variant and V-gene and J-gene trimming of TCR beta chains was found in a later genetic analysis and replicated in an independent cohort. The presence/absence analyses assumed that sequencing depth was roughly uniform across donors, and that assumption may not be true. A total of roughly 160 TCR beta chains were listed by the study as associated with cytomegalovirus. A further reported finding was that TCR beta sequences accurately predicted the HLA-A and HLA-B alleles for most subjects in the first cohort. Over 15 rarely observed V segments, including chromosome 9 orphons, were excluded from the earlier analysis of several hundred of the donors because counts were too low. In a later analysis, HLA-associated TCR beta chains were found to be more clonally expanded and to have lower generation probabilities than equally common non-associated chains. Broadly in line with IMGT annotations, most TCR beta V segments showed up in productive rearrangements about 87% or about 30% of the time in an earlier analysis of 587 of the donors. HLA typing was unavailable for some donors at each locus, so association tests used only the typed subset. Most CMV-associated TCR beta chains appeared to be HLA-restricted in a later analysis, and the HLA associations seemed to be driven largely by CMV exposure. A later analysis reported that several top co-occurrence clusters appeared linked to parvovirus B19, influenza, CMV and Epstein-Barr virus. The sequencing pipeline was judged likely to have produced a cluster of highly shared sequence variants as a technical artifact. Strong co-occurrence of HLA alleles, especially DR and DQ, made assigning TCR associations to individual alleles difficult. In a later genetic analysis, fewer N-insertions in productive TCRs were reported among donors in an Asian-associated ancestry cluster than the roughly 700-donor mean. The only immune exposure information available for the cohort was CMV serostatus. The authors suggested that the approach could potentially be extended to other disease states and immunological phenotypes. Only TCR beta chains were sequenced in this cohort, and the absence of alpha or paired-chain data limited detectable features. The classifier was reported to diagnose cytomegalovirus status with high specificity and sensitivity in both the original and validation cohorts. Some IMGT-functional V segments, including TRBV6-2 and TRBV6-3, could not be distinguished by the 87-base-pair reads and were therefore excluded. According to a later analysis, TCR association rates differed among HLA loci, with DRB1 alleles showing the most associated TCRs and HLA-C alleles showing the fewest. Three of the identified cytomegalovirus-associated TCR beta chains were confirmed in vitro to be specific for cytomegalovirus antigens. In a later analysis, about 16,000 TCR beta sequences were associated with specific HLA alleles at a false discovery rate of 0.05.

Library preparation used the immunoSEQ multiplex PCR assay. The multiplex PCR relied on a mix of 60 forward primers for TCR Vbeta segments and 13 reverse primers for TCR Jbeta segments. Amplification of the CDR3 region of rearranged TCR beta genes was performed with a multiplex PCR assay on genomic DNA. The Illumina HiSeq System was used to sequence the amplified TCR beta libraries as 87-base-pair reads. In the source study's methods: Across the 700 or so repertoires, a later analysis counted 80 million or so unique TCR beta chains, 8.5 million to 12 million of which were shared by at least two donors. A nearest-neighbor algorithm error-corrected the raw reads and collapsed the reads into unique sequences, merging closely related sequences to remove PCR and sequencing errors. To assign V, D and J gene segments, CDR3 sequences were aligned to IMGT reference sequences. For a sequence to be retained, at least a six-nucleotide match to both a V gene segment and a J gene segment was required. A rearrangement counted as productive if the CDR3 had no stop codons and remained in frame with V and J, and every other rearrangement counted as non-productive. CDR3 was defined by IMGT convention, running from the second conserved V-encoded cysteine to the conserved J-encoded phenylalanine. The earlier analysis of a few hundred of the donors excluded sequences that lacked an unambiguous match to a single V gene segment. An earlier analysis of 500 to 700 of the donors classified V segments as functional when productive rearrangements were above 56.7% and as segregating when the standard deviation between donors was above 5%. To diagnose cytomegalovirus status from the catalog of TCR beta chain sequences, a statistical classification framework was built. In a later analysis, V and J genes were assigned by comparing TCR nucleotide sequences against IMGT/GENE-DB human TR gene sequences. In a later analysis, CDR3 sequences and most-parsimonious VDJ recombination scenarios were assigned using the TCRdist pipeline. In a later analysis, every TCR beta chain was defined by the combination of its CDR3 amino acid sequence and its V-gene family, and reads without a unique V-gene family were dropped. To address suspected cross-contamination and a sequencing artifact, a later analysis removed roughly 580 highly shared, low-generation-probability nucleotide sequences. In a later analysis, a clonal expansion index was calculated for each public chain from normalized within-repertoire ranks of inferred template counts. In a later analysis, generation probabilities were computed with a VDJ recombination model fitted to out-of-frame rearrangements, and the resulting probabilities were checked against IGoR. A later analysis scored TCR-TCR, TCR-HLA and TCR-CMV co-occurrence with hypergeometric tests, applying a repertoire-size bias correction to TCR pairs. To estimate false discovery rates, a later analysis permuted the HLA or CMV assignments 20 times. In a later analysis, co-occurring TCRs were grouped using DBSCAN, and TCRdist sequence similarity was added for clustering within HLA-allele-positive subsets. Co-occurrence clustering excluded repertoires with fewer than 30,000 or more than 120,000 public chains, plus five with anomalous nucleotide sharing. TCRdb took over this immuneACCESS table, retaining in-frame rearrangements with V and J assigned. Such tables are incomplete; in checked studies, under half of the missing clones stem from an unresolved V gene, and the remainder is unexplained. The V and J calls and clone size were taken over from that table, and D and trimming were inferred from the DNA. Recorded for this sample are about 82,000 clones; roughly 64% of them occurred a single time. The ten largest clones capture 15% of the sample.

Remarks on this clone: Its specific antigen is unknown. Base quality data are lacking; no much larger clone is found one base away.

In total, roughly 670 healthy bone marrow donors made up the cohort. At the time of sampling, every cohort member was nominally healthy, though immune exposures that went unrecorded were likely present. The donor was CMV seropositive and was included in the group of 289 seropositive cohort members. A peripheral blood sample was provided by each donor, and peripheral blood mononuclear cells were used for TCR beta sequencing. Genomic DNA was extracted from the blood cell samples with the Qiagen DNeasy Blood Extraction Kit. CDR1 and CDR2 are read off the germline V gene as SGHVS and FQNEAQ. Relative to germline, V is 3 bases shorter and J is 1 base shorter, with 22 bases between their ends. There are 18 amino acids in the CDR3, from cysteine to phenylalanine inclusive. Just CDR3 DNA is preserved here, 54 bases in frame from base 1.

The sequence is built from TRBV7-8 and TRBJ2-7; the D region possibly corresponds to TRBD1 (6 bases align). This clonotype was obtained from a middle-aged woman in good health and CMV-seropositive. The sample comprised PBMCs. The DNA sequence is as follows: TGTGCCAGCAGCTTGGCCGACCCTTTCAGAGGGGGTTCCTACGAGCAGTACTTC. It encodes CASSLADPFRGGSYEQYF.